These 30 T cell receptor beta chains share one sample of origin, sequenced in a study of post-analysis software for immune sequencing data. These receptors have no identified antigens. The library was made from cDNA and included unique molecular identifiers. MiXCR, run by TCRdb on the PCR reads, gives a single entry per CDR3 protein. The sample records roughly 540,000 distinct CDR3 sequences, about a third being singletons. Notes on the study in general: TRBV5-6, TRBV5-1 and TRBV20-1 belonged to a set of about five TRBV segments that were more frequent in patients than controls.

Sequenced: blood. These receptors originate from a girl aged 2-17 years with multiple sclerosis.

The chain recombines TRBV6-5 with TRBJ2-1; 7 nucleotides line up with TRBD1. V shed 10 bases and J 8 bases; nucleotides not matched to a gene: 5. The CDR3 loop spans 11 amino acids. The V gene's germline CDR1 is MNHEY and CDR2 SVGAGI. The CDR3 region has the DNA TGTGCCACCCAGGGGGTCGATGAGCAGTTCTTC. The encoded protein is CATQGVDEQFF.

This clonotype was seen a few times. The chain couples TRBV12-3 or TRBV12-4 to TRBJ1-5; no reliable D call. This CDR3 is 13 amino acids long. V lost 3 bases and J 4 bases, leaving 7 bases between the germline ends. The CDR3 sequence is CASSFARNQPQHF. CDR3 nucleotides: TGTGCCAGCAGTTTTGCCAGGAATCAGCCCCAGCATTTT.

Details on this clonotype: At one boundary the junction diverges from the germline segment, which might be a read error. The genes are TRBV10-2 and TRBJ1-5; D might be TRBD1 (5 bases). This CDR3 has 14 residues. Germline CDR1 and CDR2: WSHSY and SAAADI. The chain's CDR3 is CASRGEGRNQAQHF. In nucleotides, the CDR3 is TGCGCCAGCAGGGGGGAGGGGAGGAATCAGGCCCAGCATTTT.

The CDR3 spells CASSPPTGQPQHF. CDR3 in DNA: TGTGCCAGCAGTCCCCCCACAGGTCAGCCCCAGCATTTT. The rearrangement uses TRBV25-1 and TRBJ1-5, with D maybe TRBD1 (5 bases). V was clipped by 5 bases and J by 6 bases, with 11 bases between them. There are 13 residues in the CDR3. The V gene's germline CDR1 is MGHDK and CDR2 SYGVNS.

As regards this clonotype: At one of its ends the junction is not consistent with the germline gene, which may arise from a read error. V usage is TRBV6-2 or TRBV6-3 and J usage is TRBJ1-4, with 7 bases identical to TRBD1. The CDR3 runs to 17 residues. Per the germline V gene, CDR1 is MNHEY and CDR2 is SVGEGT. CDR3 sequence (DNA): TGTGCCAGCAGTTACTCCCAACAGGGGCATGGTAATGAAAAACGGTTTTTT. Residues: CASSYSQQGHGNEKRFF.

The table lists this clonotype with a few counts. J is TRBJ2-7 and V is TRBV15; D possibly uses TRBD1 or TRBD2 (5 bases each). The CDR3 has 15 amino acids. Germline CDR1 and CDR2: LNHNV and YYDKDF (reference sequence). V lost 0 bases to trimming and J lost 3 bases, with 12 bases between them. The CDR3 sequence is CATSRDLGESYEQYF. Written as DNA, the CDR3 is TGTGCCACCAGCAGAGATCTGGGGGAAAGCTACGAGCAGTACTTC.

This clonotype was counted between two and nine times. The chain links TRBV9 to TRBJ2-5; possible D gene TRBD2, 6 bases. With 0 bases removed from V and 11 bases from J, the gap between germline ends came to 20 bases. The CDR3 is 15 residues long. The germline V gene encodes CDR1 SGDLS and CDR2 YYNGEE. This CDR3 reads CASSVATDGTGEQYF. The CDR3 DNA follows: TGTGCCAGCAGCGTAGCGACCGACGGTACGGGGGAGCAGTACTTC. The full variable domain, with the rest looked up from reference TRBV9 and TRBJ2-5, is DSGVTQTPKHLITATGQRVTLRCSPRSGDLSVYWYQQSLDQGLQFLIQYYNGEERAKGNILERFSAQQFPDLHSELNLSSLELGDSALYFCASSVATDGTGEQYFGPGTRLLVL.

This clonotype was seen a handful of times. CDR3 DNA sequence: TGTGCCAGCAGCGTCCGGGGAACTAGCACAGATACGCAGTATTTT. This codes for CASSVRGTSTDTQYF. The rearrangement uses TRBV7-2 and TRBJ2-3; possibly TRBD2 for D (5 bases). With 5 bases removed from V and 0 bases from J, the gap between germline ends came to 12 bases. Germline CDR1 SGHTA, CDR2 FQGNSA. The CDR3 is 15 amino acids.

This clonotype was recorded only once. The junction departs from the called germline gene at one end, perhaps through a read error. The rearrangement uses TRBV7-8 and TRBJ2-7, with 8 positions matching TRBD1. The V gene's germline CDR1 is SGHVS and CDR2 FQNEAQ. The CDR3 spans 11 residues. The CDR3 region is CASSLAQGVDF. DNA of the CDR3: TGTGCCAGCAGCTTAGCACAGGGGGTTGACTTC.

This CDR3 reads CASSLRTSALQETQYF. CDR3 coding DNA: TGCGCCAGCAGCTTAAGGACTAGCGCGCTTCAAGAGACCCAGTACTTC. The V call is TRBV5-1, the J call TRBJ2-5; TRBD2 agrees at 9 bases. With 2 bases clipped from V and 2 bases from J, the junction kept 7 bases outside the gene matches. CDR1 is SGHRS and CDR2 is YFSETQ in the germline V gene. The CDR3 consists of 16 residues.

This clonotype was observed a handful of times. The rearrangement joins TRBV29-1 to TRBJ1-4; tentative D call: TRBD1 (5 bases). Deletions cut 3 bases from V and 8 bases from J, with 13 bases between. The CDR3 has 13 amino acids. Germline V lookup: CDR1 SQVTM, CDR2 ANQGSEA. CDR3 nucleotide sequence: TGCAGCGTTGACGGGGACGCCGGAGAAAAACTGTTTTTT. Translated: CSVDGDAGEKLFF.

Turning to this clonotype: The junction departs from germline at one end; a sequencing error may be responsible. The CDR3 coding sequence is TGCAGTGCTTCTAGGTACAGCCCAGCTAACTATGACTACACCTTC. It codes for CSASRYSPANYDYTF. V gene TRBV20-1 combines with J gene TRBJ1-2; D is unresolved. The germline V gene has CDR1 DFQATT and CDR2 SNEGSKA (reference sequence). The CDR3 contains 15 residues.

This clonotype was counted ten times or more. J is TRBJ2-3 and V is TRBV2; D unclear. Germline loops: CDR1 SNHLY, CDR2 FYNNEI. With 0 bases removed from V and 5 bases from J, the gap between germline ends came to 0 bases. This CDR3 spans 11 amino acids. The CDR3 region has the DNA TGTGCCAGCAGTGAAGCAGATACGCAGTATTTT. It encodes CASSEADTQYF.

This clonotype has just a few counts. This chain connects TRBV20-1 to TRBJ2-5; TRBD2 matches at 9 bases. The junction had 9 bases not matched to a gene; V was cut back by 3 bases and J by 1 base. Germline V CDR1 and CDR2: DFQATT, SNEGSKA (reference sequence). The CDR3 loop spans 16 amino acids. CDR3 region: CSARGLAGALQETQYF. The CDR3, as DNA: TGCAGTGCTAGGGGTTTAGCGGGGGCCCTCCAAGAGACCCAGTACTTC.

The V gene is TRBV4-1, the J gene TRBJ2-5; unclear D gene. The V gene lost 4 bases and the J gene lost 3 bases, with 9 bases spanning the gap. The germline V gene has CDR1 MGHRA and CDR2 YSYEKL. This CDR3 is built from 13 residues. CDR3 DNA sequence: TGCGCCAGCAGCCCCCTGCCAGAAGAGACCCAGTACTTC. Translated: CASSPLPEETQYF.

In DNA form, the CDR3 reads TGTGCCAGCCGGCGCGACAGGGGGCTTCAGCCCCAGCATTTT. Residues: CASRRDRGLQPQHF. V and J are TRBV2 and TRBJ1-5; TRBD1 agrees at 10 bases. CDR1 and CDR2 from the germline V gene are SNHLY and FYNNEI. This CDR3 is built from 14 residues. The V segment lost 8 bases and the J segment 6 bases; nucleotides outside the gene matches: 7. Variable domain in full (rest from reference TRBV2 and TRBJ1-5): EPEVTQTPSHQVTQMGQEVILRCVPISNHLYFYWYRQILGQKVEFLVSFYNNEISEKSEIFDDQFSVERPDGSNFTLKIRSTKLEDSAMYFCASRRDRGLQPQHFGDGTRLSIL.

The table lists this clonotype with a few counts. The chain has TRBV5-1 and TRBJ2-3, with D tentatively TRBD1 or TRBD2 (5 bases each). CDR1 is SGHRS and CDR2 is YFSETQ in the germline V gene. The V and J ends lost 5 bases and 2 bases respectively, with 15 bases between them. The CDR3 covers 15 residues. The CDR3 bases are TGCGCCAGCAGTTGGGGGTCAGGCTTCACAGATACGCAGTATTTT. Encoded protein: CASSWGSGFTDTQYF.

This clonotype was found a few times. The rearrangement joins TRBV29-1 to TRBJ1-2; a weak D match, TRBD1 (5 bases). The CDR3 has 11 amino acids. The V and J ends lost 4 bases and 4 bases respectively, with 7 bases between them. Germline CDR1 and CDR2: SQVTM and ANQGSEA. The CDR3 sequence is CSVGQSYGYTF. In DNA form, the CDR3 reads TGCAGCGTTGGACAGTCCTATGGCTACACCTTC.

The table lists this clonotype with a few counts. Relative to the germline gene, one junction end is altered; a read error may explain this. The CDR3 reads CASSRAGGADTGERFF. CDR3 DNA: TGCGCCAGCAGCCGGGCTGGGGGCGCGGACACCGGGGAGCGGTTTTTT. The chain uses TRBV5-1 and TRBJ2-2, with a weak D call TRBD1 (6 bases). CDR3 length equals 16 residues. CDR1 and CDR2 from the germline V gene are SGHRS and YFSETQ.

This clonotype has a count of ten or more. J is TRBJ2-3 and V is TRBV18, with 7 bases aligning to TRBD1. Losses at the gene ends were 2 bases for V and 0 bases for J; bases not matched to a gene: 2. Germline V gene sequence: CDR1 KGHSH, CDR2 LQKENI. The CDR3 covers 15 residues. The CDR3 here is CASSPRTGSTDTQYF. The CDR3, as DNA: TGTGCCAGCTCACCAAGGACAGGTAGCACAGATACGCAGTATTTT.

This clonotype was observed a handful of times. V and J are TRBV9 and TRBJ2-4; 11 nucleotides match TRBD2. CDR1 and CDR2 from the germline V gene are SGDLS and YYNGEE. After removal of 4 bases from V and 6 bases from J, the junction contained 9 bases not matched to a gene. CDR3 length equals 16 residues. This CDR3 is CASSTLAGGVGNIQYF. CDR3 coding DNA: TGTGCCAGCAGCACCCTAGCGGGGGGCGTGGGAAACATTCAGTACTTC. Based on the CDR3 plus reference TRBV9 and TRBJ2-4, the full variable domain is DSGVTQTPKHLITATGQRVTLRCSPRSGDLSVYWYQQSLDQGLQFLIQYYNGEERAKGNILERFSAQQFPDLHSELNLSSLELGDSALYFCASSTLAGGVGNIQYFGAGTRLSVL.

This sequence joins TRBV20-1 and TRBJ2-5; D might be TRBD1 or TRBD2, each matching 8 bases. From germline, CDR1 is DFQATT and CDR2 SNEGSKA (reference sequence). The CDR3 consists of 18 residues. Trimming removed 3 bases from V and 1 base from J, with 24 bases in between. The CDR3: CSASPRTGRRGAQETQYF. CDR3 in DNA: TGCAGTGCTAGCCCTAGGACAGGGCGGCGGGGGGCCCAAGAGACCCAGTACTTC.

This clonotype was observed a single time. The chain is built from TRBV20-1 and TRBJ2-1, with a possible D match to TRBD2 (5 bases). From germline, CDR1 is DFQATT and CDR2 SNEGSKA (reference sequence). The CDR3 length is 15 residues. Trimming pared 6 bases from V and 5 bases from J, leaving 20 bases between. The CDR3 region has the DNA TGCAGTGCCGAGCCAGGACGGGGAATCCACAATGAGCAGTTCTTC. It yields the protein CSAEPGRGIHNEQFF.

This clonotype appeared a few times. The chain carries TRBV2 and TRBJ1-6, with 7 bases fitting TRBD1. The V gene's germline CDR1 is SNHLY and CDR2 FYNNEI. This CDR3 has 19 amino acids. J gave up 0 bases and V 2 bases, and 10 bases lay outside the gene matches. The CDR3 sequence: CASSELTGAPSSYNSPLHF. Here the CDR3 DNA reads TGTGCCAGCAGTGAACTAACAGGGGCCCCTAGCTCCTATAATTCACCCCTCCACTTT.

There are a few counts of this clonotype. One end of the junction varies from germline; a read error may be responsible. This chain uses TRBV11-1 with TRBJ2-6; 7 bases map to TRBD1. The CDR3 sequence is 15 residues long. The germline CDR1 and CDR2 sequences are SGHAT and FQDESV (reference sequence). CDR3 bases: TGTGCCAGCAGTTTAGACAGGGCTGGGGCCAACGTCCTGACTTTC. Translating it yields CASSLDRAGANVLTF.

The chain is built from TRBV18 and TRBJ1-1; D perhaps matches TRBD1 (5 bases). With 3 bases removed from V and 5 bases from J, the gap between germline ends came to 13 bases. This CDR3 has 14 amino acids. CDR1 is KGHSH and CDR2 is LQKENI in the germline V gene. CDR3 sequence (DNA): TGTGCCAGCTCACCCGGGCGCTGGGGGACTGAAGCTTTCTTT. Amino acid sequence: CASSPGRWGTEAFF.

This clonotype was detected a few times. This CDR3 reads CSARDRSGGAGDTQYF. The CDR3, as DNA: TGCAGTGCTAGAGATCGTAGCGGGGGGGCAGGGGATACGCAGTATTTT. The chain has TRBV20-1 and TRBJ2-3; 11 bases fit TRBD2. CDR1 DFQATT and CDR2 SNEGSKA come from the germline V gene (reference sequence). Germline trimming cut 0 bases from V and 6 bases from J; bases unmatched to any gene: 8. The CDR3 is 16 residues long.

Only a few counts were recorded for this clonotype. The genes are TRBV20-1 and TRBJ2-3; D gene unclear. V was shortened by 5 bases and J by 0 bases, with 9 bases between the two germline ends. CDR3 size: 13 residues. CDR1 DFQATT and CDR2 SNEGSKA come from the germline V gene (reference sequence). CDR3 sequence (DNA): TGCAGTGCTCCACCCACTAGCACAGATACGCAGTATTTT. It is translated as CSAPPTSTDTQYF.

The chain employs TRBV20-1 and TRBJ2-4; D remains ambiguous. CDR1 and CDR2 from the germline V gene are DFQATT and SNEGSKA (reference sequence). V lost 5 bases, J lost 1 base, and 18 bases lay in between. The CDR3 has 16 amino acids. In nucleotides, the CDR3 is TGCAGTGCTGGCTCCACGACCTCCGCGGCCAAAAACATTCAGTACTTC. Its protein is CSAGSTTSAAKNIQYF.

The sample holds a few counts of this clonotype. The rearrangement joins TRBV12-3 or TRBV12-4 to TRBJ2-5, with D perhaps assigned TRBD1 or TRBD2 (5 bases each). V was trimmed by 4 bases and J by 5 bases, leaving 5 bases between them. CDR3 length: 11 amino acids. CDR3 bases: TGTGCCAGCAGTTGGGGGGAGACCCAGTACTTC. It codes for CASSWGETQYF.